The source of this T cell receptor beta chain is a study of Ad26.COV2.S vaccination and SARS-CoV-2 variants. The treatment was: approximately 18 received Ad26.COV2.S at low or high dose, single or two shots; about 5 received placebo; per-sample allocation not given. Collection of samples fell on day 63 after the first vaccine or placebo injection. Germline assignment: CDR1 LGHNA and CDR2 YSLEER. The V end lost 4 bases, the J end lost 5 bases, and 15 bases lay between the germline ends. The CDR3 runs to 15 residues. This table comes from immunoSEQ multiplex PCR, and its TCRdb copy is limited to in-frame clones, with some not included. The sample holds nearly 400,000 clones, 89% seen once.

This TCR was recovered from a person between 18 and 59 years old who received the Ad26.COV2.S COVID-19 vaccine or a placebo. The specimen comprised peripheral blood, sampled in a trial of Ad26.COV2.S vaccine versus placebo. This chain uses TRBV4-3 with TRBJ2-1; TRBD1 might be the D (6 bases). For the CDR3, the DNA is TGCGCCAGCAGCCCTTCCGGGACATGGGACAATGAGCAGTTCTTC. This translates into CASSPSGTWDNEQFF.